This TCR beta chain was captured by sequencing in a study of blood T cells in healthy people across ages. The wider study: About one barcoded beta molecule per two T cells was captured by template switching.

V dropped 3 bases and J dropped 5; count of bases not matched to a gene: 4. The CDR3 consists of 14 residues. Germline CDR1 MGHDK, CDR2 SYGVNS. On this clonotype: Its antigen remains unidentified.

Whole-study results and caveats: Diversity was estimated from one million T cells, and these estimates were considered underestimates. Higher diversity, along with more naive CD4+ cells, distinguished long-lived donors from aged donors.

Per sample, a minimum of 6 million PBMCs were isolated. Using a J-beta primer mix together with a sample-barcoded 5' primer, a second PCR was run for about 6 to 11 cycles. TCRdb itself ran the 5' RACE reads through MiXCR, one entry per CDR3 protein. In the table there are 850,000 to 1,000,000 distinct CDR3 sequences, 45% to 50% of which are singletons. The source of this sequence is a man aged 25 to 40 in good health. The rearrangement links TRBV25-1 to TRBJ2-7; TRBD1 matches 10 bases. Sequenced material: blood. This CDR3 reads CASSDRDRGHEQYF. In DNA form, the CDR3 reads TGTGCCAGCAGTGACCGGGACAGGGGCCACGAGCAGTACTTC.